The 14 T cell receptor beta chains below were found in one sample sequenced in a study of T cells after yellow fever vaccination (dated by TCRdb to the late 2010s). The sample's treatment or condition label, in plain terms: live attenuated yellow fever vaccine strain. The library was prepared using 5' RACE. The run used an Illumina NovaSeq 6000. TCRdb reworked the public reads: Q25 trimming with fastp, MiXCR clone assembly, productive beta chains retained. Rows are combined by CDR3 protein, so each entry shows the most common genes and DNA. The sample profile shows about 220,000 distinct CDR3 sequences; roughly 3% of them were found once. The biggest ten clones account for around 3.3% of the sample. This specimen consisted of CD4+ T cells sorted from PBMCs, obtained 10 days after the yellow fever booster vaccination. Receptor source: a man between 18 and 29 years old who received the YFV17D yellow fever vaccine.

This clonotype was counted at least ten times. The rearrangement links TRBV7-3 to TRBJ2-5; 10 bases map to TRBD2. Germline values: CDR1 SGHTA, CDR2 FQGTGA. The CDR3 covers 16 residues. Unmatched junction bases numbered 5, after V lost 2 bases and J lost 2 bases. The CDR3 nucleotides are TGTGCCAGCAGCTTATCGGTAGCGGGGGGTCAAGAGACCCAGTACTTC. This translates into CASSLSVAGGQETQYF. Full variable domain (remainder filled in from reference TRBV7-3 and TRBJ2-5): GAGVSQTPSNKVTEKGKYVELRCDPISGHTALYWYRQSLGQGPEFLIYFQGTGAADDSGLPNDRFFAVRPEGSVSTLKIQRTERGDSAVYLCASSLSVAGGQETQYFGPGTRLLVL.

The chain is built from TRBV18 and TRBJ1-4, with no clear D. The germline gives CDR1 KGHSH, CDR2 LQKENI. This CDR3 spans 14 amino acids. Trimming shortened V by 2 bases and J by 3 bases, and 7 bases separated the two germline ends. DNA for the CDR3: TGTGCCAGCTCACCAGGGGAGGCTAATGAAAAACTGTTTTTT. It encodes CASSPGEANEKLFF.

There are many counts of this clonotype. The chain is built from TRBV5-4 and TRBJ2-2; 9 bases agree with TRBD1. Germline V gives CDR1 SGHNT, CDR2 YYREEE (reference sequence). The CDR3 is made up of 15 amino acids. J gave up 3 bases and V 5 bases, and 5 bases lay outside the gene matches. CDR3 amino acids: CASSRDRVDTGELFF. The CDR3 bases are TGTGCCAGCAGTAGGGACAGGGTTGACACCGGGGAGCTGTTTTTT.

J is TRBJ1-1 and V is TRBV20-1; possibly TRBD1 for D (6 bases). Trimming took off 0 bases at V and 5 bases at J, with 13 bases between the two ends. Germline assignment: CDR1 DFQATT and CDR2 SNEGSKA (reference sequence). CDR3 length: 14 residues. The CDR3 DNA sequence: TGCAGTGCTAGAGATTCCACAGGGTGGACTGAAGCTTTCTTT. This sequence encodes CSARDSTGWTEAFF.

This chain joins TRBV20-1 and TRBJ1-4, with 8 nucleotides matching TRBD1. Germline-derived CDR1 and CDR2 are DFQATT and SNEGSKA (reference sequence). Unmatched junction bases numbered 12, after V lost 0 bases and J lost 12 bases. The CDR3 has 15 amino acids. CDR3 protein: CSARDRGTGHRELFF. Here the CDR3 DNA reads TGCAGTGCTAGAGATAGGGGGACAGGCCATCGGGAACTGTTTTTT.

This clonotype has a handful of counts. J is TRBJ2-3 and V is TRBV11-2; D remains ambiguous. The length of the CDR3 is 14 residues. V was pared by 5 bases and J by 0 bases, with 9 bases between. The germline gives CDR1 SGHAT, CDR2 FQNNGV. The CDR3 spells CASSPIRSTDTQYF. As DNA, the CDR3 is TGTGCCAGCAGCCCCATCCGTAGCACAGATACGCAGTATTTT. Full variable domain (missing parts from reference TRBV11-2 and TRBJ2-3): EAGVAQSPRYKIIEKRQSVAFWCNPISGHATLYWYQQILGQGPKLLIQFQNNGVVDDSQLPKDRFSAERLKGVDSTLKIQPAKLEDSAVYLCASSPIRSTDTQYFGPGTRLTVL.

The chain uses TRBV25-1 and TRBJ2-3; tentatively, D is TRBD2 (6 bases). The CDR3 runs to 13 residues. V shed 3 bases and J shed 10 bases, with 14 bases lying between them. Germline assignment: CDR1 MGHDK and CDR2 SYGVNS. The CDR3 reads CASSETTPGAQYF. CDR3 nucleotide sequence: TGTGCCAGCAGTGAGACTACTCCGGGGGCGCAGTATTTT.

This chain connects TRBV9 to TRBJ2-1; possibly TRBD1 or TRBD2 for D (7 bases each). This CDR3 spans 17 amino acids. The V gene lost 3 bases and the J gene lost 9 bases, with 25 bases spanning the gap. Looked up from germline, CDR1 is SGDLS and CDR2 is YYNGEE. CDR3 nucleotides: TGTGCCAGCAGCGCAGGGGGTAGGGGAGGGGTAGAGGGTGAGCAGTTCTTC. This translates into CASSAGGRGGVEGEQFF.

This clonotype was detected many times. This chain's CDR3 is CASSLPYEAFF. The DNA of the CDR3 is TGTGCCAGCAGTTTACCGTATGAAGCTTTCTTT. The chain couples TRBV28 to TRBJ1-1; D ambiguous. Deletions cut 2 bases from V and 7 bases from J, with 5 bases between. Germline lookup yields CDR1 MDHEN and CDR2 SYDVKM. This CDR3 comprises 11 residues.

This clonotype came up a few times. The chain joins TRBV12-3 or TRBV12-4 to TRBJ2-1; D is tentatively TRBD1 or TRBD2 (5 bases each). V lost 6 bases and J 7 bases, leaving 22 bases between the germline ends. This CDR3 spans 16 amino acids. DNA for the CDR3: TGTGCCAGCAGGTTGGTCCTAGAGGGGTGGAAAAATGAGCAGTTCTTC. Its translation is CASRLVLEGWKNEQFF.

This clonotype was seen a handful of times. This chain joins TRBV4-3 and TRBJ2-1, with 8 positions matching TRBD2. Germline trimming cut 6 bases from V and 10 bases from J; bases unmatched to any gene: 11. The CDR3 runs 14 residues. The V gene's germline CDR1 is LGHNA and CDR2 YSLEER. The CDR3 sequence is CASRSLGGAGEQFF. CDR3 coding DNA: TGCGCCAGCAGATCTCTCGGGGGGGCCGGGGAGCAGTTCTTC.

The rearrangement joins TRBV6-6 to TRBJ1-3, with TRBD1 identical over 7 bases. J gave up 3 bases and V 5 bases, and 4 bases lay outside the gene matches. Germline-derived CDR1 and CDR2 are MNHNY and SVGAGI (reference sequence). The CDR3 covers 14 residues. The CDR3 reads CASSTGARGNTIYF. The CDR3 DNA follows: TGTGCCAGCAGTACAGGGGCGCGTGGAAACACCATATATTTT.

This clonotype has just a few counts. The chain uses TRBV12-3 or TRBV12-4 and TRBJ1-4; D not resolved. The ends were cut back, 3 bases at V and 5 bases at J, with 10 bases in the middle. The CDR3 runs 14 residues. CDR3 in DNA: TGTGCCAGCAGTTTCACCGGAACCAATGAAAAACTGTTTTTT. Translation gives CASSFTGTNEKLFF.

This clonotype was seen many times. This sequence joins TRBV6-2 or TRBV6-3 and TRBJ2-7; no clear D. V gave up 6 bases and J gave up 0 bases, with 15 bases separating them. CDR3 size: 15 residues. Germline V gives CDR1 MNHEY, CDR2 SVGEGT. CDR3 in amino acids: CASSPSGPDSYEQYV. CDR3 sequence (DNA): TGTGCCAGCAGCCCCTCCGGGCCCGACTCCTACGAGCAGTACGTC.